These T cell receptor beta chains were read from a single sample in a study of shared clonotypes between healthy human individuals. Profiling relied on immunoSEQ multiplex PCR, and the TCRdb table lists in-frame clones only, not all of them. The sample holds hundreds of thousands of clones, around 95% seen once. Sequencing was carried out using naive CD8+ T cells sorted from blood. The receptor set was obtained from a woman aged 30 to 39 in good health. CDR3s include the opening cysteine and the closing phenylalanine or tryptophan. A D gene is named only where the DNA matches it firmly. Size is omitted from some rows. Given values are once, few, many or a class for expanded clones.

size: NA
D: NA
V: TRBV19
J: TRBJ1-5
CDR3: CASSIDVGAGNQPQHF
DNA: TGTGCCAGTAGTATAGATGTAGGAGCGGGCAATCAGCCCCAGCATTTT

size: NA
D: NA
V: TRBV5-5
J: TRBJ2-1
CDR3: CASSPWRGAEQFF
DNA: TGTGCCAGCAGCCCTTGGAGGGGTGCTGAGCAGTTCTTC

size: NA
D: NA
V: TRBV6-5
J: TRBJ2-2
CDR3: CASSPAGIYTGELFF
DNA: TGTGCCAGCAGTCCCGCGGGAATTTACACCGGGGAGCTGTTTTTT

size: once
D: NA
V: TRBV28
J: TRBJ2-7
CDR3: CASRLTGGESYEQYF
DNA: TGTGCCAGCCGACTAACAGGGGGGGAGTCCTACGAGCAGTACTTC

size: NA
D: NA
V: TRBV27
J: TRBJ1-5
CDR3: CASSEGDGTFQPQHF
DNA: TGTGCCAGCAGCGAGGGGGATGGGACCTTCCAGCCCCAGCATTTT

size: once
D: TRBD2
V: TRBV6-1
J: TRBJ2-1
CDR3: CASKEREDSYNEQFF
DNA: TGTGCCAGCAAGGAGCGGGAGGATTCCTACAATGAGCAGTTCTTC

size: NA
D: NA
V: TRBV5-6
J: TRBJ2-2
CDR3: CASSFPFRQSPTGELFF
DNA: TGTGCCAGCAGCTTTCCTTTTCGACAGAGCCCCACCGGGGAGCTGTTTTTT

size: few
D: NA
V: TRBV11-2
J: TRBJ1-2
CDR3: CASSRQAGSVGYGYTF
DNA: TGTGCCAGCAGCCGTCAGGCGGGAAGCGTCGGCTATGGCTACACCTTC

size: NA
D: NA
V: TRBV5-6
J: TRBJ2-7
CDR3: CASSRALNTAFGEQYF
DNA: TGTGCCAGCAGCCGGGCATTAAACACCGCCTTTGGCGAGCAGTACTTC

size: NA
D: TRBD2
V: TRBV5-3
J: TRBJ2-1
CDR3: CARSRTSPLARETGNEQFF
DNA: TGTGCCAGAAGCCGCACGTCACCGTTGGCGCGGGAGACGGGGAATGAGCAGTTCTTC

size: NA
D: NA
V: TRBV5-8
J: TRBJ2-3
CDR3: CARAWAASTDTQYF
DNA: TGTGCCAGAGCTTGGGCTGCTAGCACAGATACGCAGTATTTT

size: once
D: NA
V: TRBV7-9
J: TRBJ2-3
CDR3: CASSPVGGSTDTQYF
DNA: TGTGCCAGCAGCCCAGTAGGGGGGAGTACAGATACGCAGTATTTT

size: NA
D: TRBD1
V: TRBV6-5
J: TRBJ2-5
CDR3: CASSYTPTGSGTQYF
DNA: TGTGCCAGCAGTTACACCCCGACAGGGTCGGGGACCCAGTACTTC